One and the same sample provided the 30 T cell receptor beta chains below, sequenced in a study of control samples from healthy donors and cancer patients. TCRdb's copy holds only in-frame clones and misses some; the assay was immunoSEQ multiplex PCR. The sample has approximately 150,000 clones, 90% to 95% seen once. Sequencing was done on a sample of blood. The receptors come from a woman between 18 and 29 years old in good health.

The rearrangement joins TRBV9 to TRBJ1-1; the D is unclear. The germline gives CDR1 SGDLS, CDR2 YYNGEE. V lost 3 bases and J lost 4, with 7 bases in between. The CDR3 consists of 12 residues. The CDR3 is CASSGAGTEAFF. In nucleotides, the CDR3 is TGTGCCAGCAGCGGGGCGGGCACTGAAGCTTTCTTT.

The chain couples TRBV9 to TRBJ1-1; D gene ambiguous. V lost 0 bases and J lost 5, with 8 bases in between. The CDR3 is made up of 13 amino acids. The germline V gene has CDR1 SGDLS and CDR2 YYNGEE. For the CDR3, the DNA is TGTGCCAGCAGCGTAGTTAGTTCAACTGAAGCTTTCTTT. It yields the protein CASSVVSSTEAFF.

The V gene is TRBV7-9, the J gene TRBJ2-7, with D uncertain. Germline CDR1 reads SEHNR; CDR2 reads FQNEAQ (reference sequence). V gave up 11 bases and J gave up 6 bases, with 17 bases separating them. The CDR3 runs to 12 residues. CDR3: CAGESARGEQYF. The CDR3 bases are TGTGCCGGCGAGAGTGCTCGCGGCGAGCAGTACTTC.

V is TRBV7-9 and J is TRBJ2-1, with D perhaps TRBD1 (6 bases). The V gene lost 5 bases and the J gene lost 6 bases, with 17 bases spanning the gap. The CDR3 consists of 15 residues. CDR1 is SEHNR, CDR2 FQNEAQ, per germline (reference sequence). CDR3 DNA: TGTGCCAGCAGCCTGCAGGGGCTACCTGTCAATGAGCAGTTCTTC. As protein: CASSLQGLPVNEQFF.

V gene TRBV29-1 combines with J gene TRBJ2-5, with 8 bases fitting TRBD2. CDR1 is SQVTM, CDR2 ANQGSEA, per germline. The CDR3 consists of 14 residues. Trimming at V came to 6 bases and at J to 3 bases, leaving 9 bases not matched to a gene. The CDR3 bases are TGCAGCGTAGTCATTGGGACTAGGAAAGAGACCCAGTACTTC. As protein: CSVVIGTRKETQYF.

The chain couples TRBV19 to TRBJ1-4; 10 bases fit TRBD1. Looked up from germline, CDR1 is LNHDA and CDR2 is SQIVND (reference sequence). The length of the CDR3 is 16 residues. The V gene end was trimmed by 7 bases and the J gene end by 3 bases; junction bases not matched to a gene: 8. This CDR3 reads CASNRGQGRPNEKLFF. In DNA form, the CDR3 reads TGTGCCAGTAATCGGGGACAGGGGCGTCCTAATGAAAAACTGTTTTTT.

This CDR3 reads CASSLVPGGEQFF. CDR3 nucleotides: TGTGCCAGCAGCTTGGTTCCCGGCGGTGAGCAGTTCTTC. V is TRBV5-6 and J is TRBJ2-1; D gene unclear. The germline CDR1 and CDR2 sequences are SGHDT and YYEEEE. The V end was cut by 0 bases, the J end by 9 bases, with 10 bases between. The length of the CDR3 is 13 residues.

This chain connects TRBV28 to TRBJ2-7, with TRBD1 matching 8 bases. Trimming at V came to 3 bases and at J to 8 bases, leaving 21 bases not matched to a gene. CDR3 length: 18 amino acids. The germline V gene has CDR1 MDHEN and CDR2 SYDVKM. CDR3 protein: CASSFHLRLRTGTEKQYF. The CDR3 DNA follows: TGTGCCAGCAGTTTCCACTTAAGGCTTCGGACAGGGACGGAGAAGCAGTACTTC.

The chain couples TRBV7-2 to TRBJ2-3; perhaps D is TRBD1 or TRBD2 (6 bases each). This CDR3 has 14 residues. V lost 1 base, J lost 6 bases, and 11 bases lay in between. Germline CDR1 and CDR2: SGHTA and FQGNSA. The CDR3 DNA sequence: TGTGCCAGCAGCTTAGGGGGGGCAAGCGATACGCAGTATTTT. Translating it yields CASSLGGASDTQYF.

The chain is built from TRBV7-8 and TRBJ1-1; D is perhaps TRBD1 (5 bases). The length of the CDR3 is 14 residues. V dropped 1 base and J dropped 7 bases, with 13 bases sitting between them. Germline V gives CDR1 SGHVS, CDR2 FQNEAQ. As DNA, the CDR3 is TGTGCCAGCAGCTTAGGATGGCGGGGACTTGAAGCTTTCTTT. Its translation is CASSLGWRGLEAFF.

The CDR3: CATRDRGIGNTIYF. The CDR3 nucleotides are TGTGCAACCAGGGACAGGGGCATTGGAAACACCATATATTTT. V and J are TRBV7-8 and TRBJ1-3; 10 nucleotides match TRBD1. In germline, CDR1 is SGHVS, CDR2 FQNEAQ. The CDR3 runs to 14 residues.

This rearrangement joins TRBV11-2 to TRBJ1-1, with D possibly TRBD1 on 5 matching bases. CDR3 length equals 18 residues. Germline CDR1 is SGHAT and CDR2 is FQNNGV. Between the trimmed V and J ends, which lost 3 bases and 1 base, there was a span of 21 bases. The CDR3 is CASSFTLRRGAANTEAFF. As DNA, the CDR3 is TGTGCCAGCAGCTTTACCCTACGGCGCGGGGCAGCGAACACTGAAGCTTTCTTT.

In this sample, this clone turned up once. The chain carries TRBV19 and TRBJ2-1; D gene ambiguous. V lost 3 bases and J 0 bases, leaving 12 bases between the germline ends. Germline-derived CDR1 and CDR2 are LNHDA and SQIVND (reference sequence). This CDR3 is built from 16 residues. The CDR3 spells CASSIKPVISYNEQFF. CDR3 DNA: TGTGCCAGTAGTATTAAGCCAGTCATCTCCTACAATGAGCAGTTCTTC.

The chain recombines TRBV6-5 with TRBJ2-7; D might be TRBD2 (5 bases). CDR1 and CDR2 from the germline V gene are MNHEY and SVGAGI. The V and J ends lost 6 bases and 3 bases respectively, with 12 bases between them. The CDR3 is made up of 13 amino acids. CDR3 residues: CASRASLVYEQYF. Written as DNA, the CDR3 is TGTGCCAGCAGGGCTAGCTTAGTCTACGAGCAGTACTTC.

On this clone itself: The junction departs from germline at one end; a sequencing error may be responsible. The rearrangement links TRBV28 to TRBJ1-1; weak D call: TRBD1 (5 bases). The germline V gene encodes CDR1 MDHEN and CDR2 SYDVKM. This CDR3 comprises 14 residues. Here the CDR3 reads CASSLSGVLADAFF. The CDR3, as DNA: TGTGCCAGCAGTTTATCGGGGGTTTTGGCTGATGCTTTCTTT.

This chain uses TRBV19 with TRBJ1-2; 7 nucleotides line up with TRBD1. The trim removed 3 bases at V and 7 bases at J, leaving 11 bases unmatched. This CDR3 has 15 amino acids. Germline V CDR1 and CDR2: LNHDA, SQIVND (reference sequence). The CDR3, as DNA: TGTGCCAGTAGTATGTACCTCACCGGGACAGTTGGCTACACCTTC. This encodes CASSMYLTGTVGYTF.

The chain employs TRBV11-2 and TRBJ2-7, with D possibly matching TRBD1 (6 bases). CDR3 length: 16 amino acids. The germline gives CDR1 SGHAT, CDR2 FQNNGV. The V and J ends lost 3 bases and 2 bases respectively, with 17 bases between them. The CDR3 sequence is CASSFLQGQFTYEQYF. The CDR3 DNA reads TGTGCCAGCAGCTTCCTCCAGGGGCAATTTACCTACGAGCAGTACTTC.

The V call is TRBV2, the J call TRBJ1-1; D gene uncertain. CDR1 is SNHLY, CDR2 FYNNEI, per germline. V gave up 4 bases and J gave up 0 bases, with 12 bases separating them. The CDR3 has 15 residues. The CDR3 nucleotides are TGTGCCAGCAGTGTCGATAGAGGACTGAACACTGAAGCTTTCTTT. Encoded protein: CASSVDRGLNTEAFF. The full variable domain, with the rest looked up from reference TRBV2 and TRBJ1-1, is EPEVTQTPSHQVTQMGQEVILRCVPISNHLYFYWYRQILGQKVEFLVSFYNNEISEKSEIFDDQFSVERPDGSNFTLKIRSTKLEDSAMYFCASSVDRGLNTEAFFGQGTRLTVV.

V usage is TRBV11-2 and J usage is TRBJ2-7; D perhaps matches TRBD2 (6 bases). Germline V gene data show CDR1 as SGHAT and CDR2 as FQNNGV. The CDR3 totals 14 residues. Deletions cut 5 bases from V and 4 bases from J, with 15 bases between. CDR3 DNA sequence: TGTGCCAGCAGCATCCCCGGGAGAAGGTACGAGCAGTACTTC. Its protein is CASSIPGRRYEQYF. Full variable domain (remainder filled in from reference TRBV11-2 and TRBJ2-7): EAGVAQSPRYKIIEKRQSVAFWCNPISGHATLYWYQQILGQGPKLLIQFQNNGVVDDSQLPKDRFSAERLKGVDSTLKIQPAKLEDSAVYLCASSIPGRRYEQYFGPGTRLTVT.

V is TRBV9 and J is TRBJ1-1; tentatively, D is TRBD1 (6 bases). V dropped 4 bases and J dropped 6 bases, with 13 bases sitting between them. Germline-derived CDR1 and CDR2 are SGDLS and YYNGEE. The CDR3 length is 13 residues. This CDR3 is CASSIYQGSEAFF. CDR3 sequence (DNA): TGTGCCAGCAGCATTTATCAGGGGTCTGAAGCTTTCTTT.

J is TRBJ1-2 and V is TRBV29-1; D not resolved. This CDR3 contains 13 residues. Germline V gene data show CDR1 as SQVTM and CDR2 as ANQGSEA. The germline V and J ends were trimmed by 6 bases and 5 bases, with 16 bases remaining between them. The CDR3 bases are TGCAGCGTAATTTGGGTCAGCCGATATGGCTACACCTTC. Its protein product is CSVIWVSRYGYTF.

This rearrangement joins TRBV6-5 to TRBJ2-5; the D is unclear. Trimming stripped 7 bases from V and 3 bases from J, with 6 bases between. The CDR3 has 11 amino acids. CDR1 and CDR2 (germline): MNHEY, SVGAGI. The CDR3 bases are TGTGCCAGCACTAGGAAAGAGACCCAGTACTTC. Translation: CASTRKETQYF.

The J gene is TRBJ1-2, the V gene TRBV2; tentative D call: TRBD1 (5 bases). This CDR3 has 13 amino acids. CDR1 and CDR2 from the germline V gene are SNHLY and FYNNEI. The V and J ends lost 11 bases and 3 bases respectively, with 16 bases between them. The CDR3 sequence: CALVRGVHYGYTF. The CDR3 DNA is TGTGCCCTCGTGAGAGGGGTACACTATGGCTACACCTTC.

V gene TRBV4-2 combines with J gene TRBJ2-2; D might be TRBD2 (5 bases). In germline, CDR1 is LGHNA, CDR2 YNFKEQ. Between the trimmed V and J ends, which lost 0 bases and 5 bases, there was a span of 16 bases. The CDR3 consists of 17 residues. This CDR3 reads CASSQDPTGMVTGELFF. DNA of the CDR3: TGTGCCAGCAGCCAAGATCCAACGGGAATGGTGACCGGGGAGCTGTTTTTT.

The V and J genes are TRBV5-1 and TRBJ1-3; weak D call: TRBD1 (5 bases). Trimming took off 1 base at V and 4 bases at J, with 12 bases between the two ends. Germline V gene data show CDR1 as SGHRS and CDR2 as YFSETQ. This CDR3 has 15 residues. The DNA for the CDR3 is TGCGCCAGCAGCTTGAATGTGGGGCACGGAAACACCATATATTTT. Translating it yields CASSLNVGHGNTIYF.

The chain is built from TRBV6-2 or TRBV6-3 and TRBJ1-2; a weak D match, TRBD1 (6 bases). V lost 0 bases to trimming and J lost 4 bases, with 15 bases between them. This CDR3 comprises 16 residues. Germline CDR1 is MNHEY and CDR2 is SVGEGT. The CDR3 DNA sequence: TGTGCCAGCAGTTACTCCGCGGACAGTTCCCGCTATGGCTACACCTTC. It is translated as CASSYSADSSRYGYTF.

The chain couples TRBV18 to TRBJ2-4, with 9 bases lining up with TRBD1. Per germline, CDR1 KGHSH and CDR2 LQKENI. J was trimmed by 10 bases and V by 3 bases; bases with no gene match: 16. The length of the CDR3 is 17 residues. The CDR3 sequence is CASSPGQGALPRVIQYF. Here the CDR3 DNA reads TGTGCCAGCTCACCGGGACAGGGAGCCCTTCCAAGGGTTATTCAGTACTTC.

This clone was observed a single time. The genes are TRBV7-9 and TRBJ1-2; the D is unclear. The germline gives CDR1 SEHNR, CDR2 FQNEAQ (reference sequence). The CDR3 loop spans 14 amino acids. The V gene lost 5 bases and the J gene lost 0 bases, with 10 bases spanning the gap. For the CDR3, the DNA is TGTGCCAGCAGCGGTGATTTAACTAACTATGGCTACACCTTC. This translates into CASSGDLTNYGYTF. Full variable domain (rest looked up from reference TRBV7-9 and TRBJ1-2): DTGVSQNPRHKITKRGQNVTFRCDPISEHNRLYWYRQTLGQGPEFLTYFQNEAQLEKSRLLSDRFSAERPKGSFSTLEIQRTEQGDSAMYLCASSGDLTNYGYTFGSGTRLTVV.

The rearrangement links TRBV5-5 to TRBJ2-1, with D perhaps TRBD2 (6 bases). The CDR3 is 13 amino acids. The germline V gene has CDR1 SGHKS and CDR2 YYEKEE (reference sequence). V was pared by 1 base and J by 8 bases, with 10 bases between. The CDR3 here is CASSLTSSYEQFF. CDR3 sequence (DNA): TGTGCCAGCAGCTTGACTAGCAGCTATGAGCAGTTCTTC.

The J gene is TRBJ1-1, the V gene TRBV5-6, with 10 positions matching TRBD1. Germline-derived CDR1 and CDR2 are SGHDT and YYEEEE. The V gene end was trimmed by 3 bases and the J gene end by 1 base; junction bases not matched to a gene: 3. There are 15 residues in the CDR3. The CDR3 loop is CASSWDRGGNTEAFF. DNA of the CDR3: TGTGCCAGCAGCTGGGACAGGGGAGGGAACACTGAAGCTTTCTTT. Filled out from reference TRBV5-6 and TRBJ1-1, the complete variable domain reads DAGVTQSPTHLIKTRGQQVTLRCSPKSGHDTVSWYQQALGQGPQFIFQYYEEEERQRGNFPDRFSGHQFPNYSSELNVNALLLGDSALYLCASSWDRGGNTEAFFGQGTRLTVV.